Below, 18 T cell receptor beta chains from the same sample are listed, as sequenced in a study of OX40 agonist ivuxolimab in advanced cancers. Profiling relied on immunoSEQ multiplex PCR, and the TCRdb table lists in-frame clones only, not all of them. The table has about 48,000 clones, about 89% seen once. The material sequenced was CD4+ or CD8+ T cells sorted from blood, taken in a trial of the OX40 agonist ivuxolimab. The receptor source for this set is an adult with an advanced solid tumor such as melanoma, head and neck, liver or kidney cancer.

This chain uses TRBV5-1 with TRBJ2-2; D remains unclear. V gave up 4 bases and J gave up 6 bases, with 7 bases separating them. CDR3 length: 12 residues. Germline CDR1 is SGHRS and CDR2 is YFSETQ. For the CDR3, the DNA is TGCGCCAGCAGCCCCAGTCCCGGGGAGCTGTTTTTT. This codes for CASSPSPGELFF.

The V gene is TRBV6-5, the J gene TRBJ2-3; D tentatively fits TRBD1 or TRBD2 (5 bases each). CDR3 length: 14 amino acids. The V and J ends lost 0 bases and 4 bases respectively, with 8 bases between them. In germline, CDR1 is MNHEY, CDR2 SVGAGI. The CDR3, as DNA: TGTGCCAGCAGTTACTCGGGGGATCCAGATACGCAGTATTTT. This translates into CASSYSGDPDTQYF.

V gene TRBV9 combines with J gene TRBJ1-3; TRBD1 matches at 10 bases. The CDR3 consists of 17 residues. CDR1 and CDR2 (germline): SGDLS, YYNGEE. V dropped 3 bases and J dropped 4; count of bases not matched to a gene: 10. In DNA, the CDR3 is TGTGCCAGCAGCGCCCCGGGACAGGGGACGCTAGGAAACACCATATATTTT. It codes for CASSAPGQGTLGNTIYF.

This sequence joins TRBV2 and TRBJ2-7, with TRBD2 identical over 8 bases. The CDR3 extends over 15 amino acids. CDR1 is SNHLY, CDR2 FYNNEI, per germline. The ends lost 6 bases at V and 6 bases at J; junction bases unmatched: 13. CDR3 DNA: TGTGCCAGCAGCTCGGGACTAGTGGCCCCAGGCGAGCAGTACTTC. Amino acid sequence: CASSSGLVAPGEQYF.

This chain links TRBV27 with TRBJ2-7; D is undetermined. Germline V gene data show CDR1 as MNHEY and CDR2 as SMNVEV (reference sequence). Between the trimmed V and J ends, which lost 2 bases and 5 bases, there was a span of 4 bases. The CDR3 has 11 amino acids. The CDR3 DNA reads as TGTGCCAGCAGTTTAGGAAACGAGCAGTACTTC. Translated, it gives CASSLGNEQYF.

The chain combines TRBV6-1 with TRBJ1-2; a possible D gene is TRBD1 (6 bases). CDR3 length equals 15 residues. V lost 0 bases, J lost 4 bases, and 12 bases lay in between. Germline V CDR1 and CDR2: MNHNS, SASEGT. The CDR3 DNA follows: TGTGCCAGCAGTGAAGCGCTCAAAGGGGGCTATGGCTACACCTTC. Translated, it gives CASSEALKGGYGYTF.

The chain couples TRBV19 to TRBJ2-1, with 8 bases fitting TRBD2. This CDR3 spans 12 amino acids. The germline CDR1 and CDR2 sequences are LNHDA and SQIVND (reference sequence). The ends lost 5 bases at V and 7 bases at J; junction bases unmatched: 1. CDR3 in DNA: TGTGCCAGTAGTCTAGCGGGTAATGAGCAGTTCTTC. Its translation: CASSLAGNEQFF.

This clone has just one count. J is TRBJ1-6 and V is TRBV21-1. TRBV21-1 has pseudogene status. This CDR3 is 15 amino acids long. CDR3 coding DNA: TGTGCCAGCAGCAAAGGTGTGGGGAAGTACTCACCCCTCCACTTT. Translation gives CASSKGVGKYSPLHF.

The CDR3 loop is CATLGTGNYGYTF. In DNA form, the CDR3 reads TGCGCCACCCTGGGGACAGGGAACTATGGCTACACCTTC. This rearrangement joins TRBV10-2 to TRBJ1-2; 9 nucleotides agree with TRBD1. Germline assignment: CDR1 WSHSY and CDR2 SAAADI. This CDR3 contains 13 residues. Trimming cost V 10 bases and J 2 bases; bases outside gene matches: 5.

This clone appeared a single time. The CDR3 nucleotides read TGCGCCAGCAGCCCACCGCAACCGACAGGGGGGGAAACAGATACGCAGTATTTT. The encoded protein is CASSPPQPTGGETDTQYF. The chain has TRBV23-1 and TRBJ2-3, with 9 bases that match TRBD1. TRBV23-1 is an ORF, with its function uncertain. Losses at the gene ends were 6 bases for V and 3 bases for J; bases not matched to a gene: 16. The CDR3 has 18 residues.

CDR3: CASSLDQYGGLDGTDTQYF. CDR3 in DNA: TGCGCCAGCAGCTTGGATCAGTATGGGGGTTTGGACGGCACAGATACGCAGTATTTT. The V call is TRBV5-1, the J call TRBJ2-3; tentatively, D is TRBD1 or TRBD2 (5 bases each). The CDR3 consists of 19 residues. Trimming took off 0 bases at V and 1 base at J, with 21 bases between the two ends. Germline CDR1 SGHRS, CDR2 YFSETQ.

In the case of this clone: Distinct nucleotide sequences in the sample also encode this CDR3. The CDR3 DNA follows: TGTGCCAGCAGCCCAGGAGGCACTGAAGCTTTCTTT. It yields the protein CASSPGGTEAFF. The chain couples TRBV7-9 to TRBJ1-1; D is unclear. V shed 5 bases and J shed 4 bases, with 8 bases lying between them. CDR3 length: 12 amino acids. Germline V CDR1 and CDR2: SEHNR, FQNEAQ (reference sequence).

This clone was seen only once. V gene TRBV29-1 combines with J gene TRBJ2-1, with TRBD2 identical over 10 bases. The J segment lost 5 bases and the V segment lost 7 bases, leaving 8 bases of the junction unmatched. The germline V gene encodes CDR1 SQVTM and CDR2 ANQGSEA. CDR3 length equals 14 residues. The CDR3 loop reads CSAAEGLANNEQFF. The CDR3 bases are TGCAGCGCTGCAGAGGGACTAGCGAACAATGAGCAGTTCTTC.

The CDR3 DNA reads as TGTGCCAGCAGCTCAGGGGGCGTATACGAGCAGTACTTC. This translates into CASSSGGVYEQYF. This chain connects TRBV7-9 to TRBJ2-7; TRBD1 aligns across 8 bases. Germline CDR1 and CDR2: SEHNR and FQNEAQ (reference sequence). Losses at the gene ends were 4 bases for V and 4 bases for J; bases not matched to a gene: 3. The CDR3 totals 13 residues.

This chain joins TRBV27 and TRBJ2-3; unclear D gene. The CDR3 has 16 amino acids. Germline assignment: CDR1 MNHEY and CDR2 SMNVEV (reference sequence). Trimming removed 6 bases at V and 2 bases at J, with 18 bases between. The CDR3 nucleotides read TGTGCCAGCAGCCTAGTTGGATACACATTCACAGATACGCAGTATTTT. It yields the protein CASSLVGYTFTDTQYF.

The chain is built from TRBV2 and TRBJ1-6, with TRBD1 matching 7 bases. Germline V gene sequence: CDR1 SNHLY, CDR2 FYNNEI. This CDR3 is built from 17 residues. V lost 4 bases and J lost 8; bases outside the gene matches: 14. CDR3 loop: CASSGYVGTDPYSPLHF. The CDR3 DNA is TGTGCCAGCAGTGGTTATGTCGGGACAGACCCTTATTCACCCCTCCACTTT. Looking up the rest from reference TRBV2 and TRBJ1-6 gives the full variable domain: EPEVTQTPSHQVTQMGQEVILRCVPISNHLYFYWYRQILGQKVEFLVSFYNNEISEKSEIFDDQFSVERPDGSNFTLKIRSTKLEDSAMYFCASSGYVGTDPYSPLHFGNGTRLTVT.

The J gene is TRBJ1-2, the V gene TRBV27; D remains unclear. Germline values: CDR1 MNHEY, CDR2 SMNVEV (reference sequence). The V and J ends lost 3 bases and 1 base respectively, with 12 bases between them. This CDR3 comprises 15 residues. CDR3 in amino acids: CASSLIGLSNYGYTF. CDR3 coding DNA: TGTGCCAGCAGTTTGATAGGGCTTAGTAACTATGGCTACACCTTC.

The chain uses TRBV7-2 and TRBJ2-1; 10 bases fit TRBD2. The CDR3 is made up of 14 amino acids. J gave up 9 bases and V 5 bases, and 7 bases lay outside the gene matches. Germline V gives CDR1 SGHTA, CDR2 FQGNSA. CDR3 DNA: TGTGCCAGCAGCGGAACCGGGACTAGCGTTGAGCAGTTCTTC. This translates into CASSGTGTSVEQFF.